These 11 T cell receptor beta chains were all obtained from the same sample, sequenced in a study of T cell repertoires in cytomegalovirus infection. TCRdb independently ran MiXCR on the reads; one entry per CDR3 protein. The profile shows 250,000 to 350,000 distinct CDR3 sequences, over 20% of them singletons. The sequenced sample consisted of PBMCs. The receptor set was obtained from a human donor in good health (CMV status not recorded). Some clones in this sample may be carry-over from other donors' samples.

In this sample, this clonotype turned up a few times. This sequence joins TRBV28 and TRBJ2-2; D gene uncertain. Germline V lookup: CDR1 MDHEN, CDR2 SYDVKM. V was shortened by 6 bases and J by 4 bases, with 6 bases between the two germline ends. The CDR3 contains 12 residues. Here the CDR3 reads CASRVVTGELFF. The CDR3 region has the DNA TGTGCCAGCAGGGTAGTCACCGGGGAGCTGTTTTTT.

The V call is TRBV6-1, the J call TRBJ2-5; 9 bases align to TRBD1. The J segment lost 6 bases and the V segment lost 4 bases, leaving 12 bases of the junction unmatched. CDR1 and CDR2 (germline): MNHNS, SASEGT. This CDR3 comprises 16 residues. The CDR3 reads CASSARQGEGRKTQYF. The DNA of the CDR3 is TGTGCCAGCAGTGCGCGACAGGGGGAGGGGAGAAAGACCCAGTACTTC.

The V and J genes are TRBV6-2 or TRBV6-3 and TRBJ1-6; 8 nucleotides match TRBD1. Trimming cost V 6 bases and J 8 bases; bases outside gene matches: 15. CDR1 MNHEY and CDR2 SVGEGT come from the germline V gene. CDR3 size: 17 residues. The CDR3 is CASRTAPGQATDSPLHF. The CDR3, as DNA: TGTGCCAGCAGAACTGCTCCGGGACAGGCAACGGATTCACCCCTCCACTTT.

This clonotype was observed a handful of times. The chain carries TRBV20-1 and TRBJ2-3; no reliable D call. Germline V gene sequence: CDR1 DFQATT, CDR2 SNEGSKA (reference sequence). The length of the CDR3 is 12 residues. V lost 7 bases to trimming and J lost 7 bases, with 15 bases between them. In DNA, the CDR3 is TGCAGTGTCACGTCGGCTTCTCATACGCAGTATTTT. This codes for CSVTSASHTQYF.

This clonotype was seen at least ten times. V is TRBV19 and J is TRBJ1-2; 8 nucleotides agree with TRBD1. The V gene's germline CDR1 is LNHDA and CDR2 SQIVND (reference sequence). The ends lost 5 bases at V and 3 bases at J; junction bases unmatched: 11. This CDR3 is 16 amino acids long. This chain's CDR3 is CASSPGPGGYDYGYTF. In nucleotides, the CDR3 is TGTGCCAGTAGTCCAGGGCCAGGGGGCTATGACTATGGCTACACCTTC. The whole variable domain, filled in from reference TRBV19 and TRBJ1-2, reads DGGITQSPKYLFRKEGQNVTLSCEQNLNHDAMYWYRQDPGQGLRLIYYSQIVNDFQKGDIAEGYSVSREKKESFPLTVTSAQKNPTAFYLCASSPGPGGYDYGYTFGSGTRLTVV.

This clonotype appeared a few times. The gene calls are TRBV20-1 and TRBJ2-1; 15 positions agree with TRBD2. With 4 bases clipped from V and 4 bases from J, the junction kept 2 bases outside the gene matches. Germline CDR1 is DFQATT and CDR2 is SNEGSKA (reference sequence). CDR3 size: 15 residues. CDR3 DNA sequence: TGCAGTGCTATGGGACTAGCGGGAGGATACAATGAGCAGTTCTTC. Its protein is CSAMGLAGGYNEQFF.

This clonotype has a count of ten or more. The chain links TRBV20-1 to TRBJ2-7; no reliable D call. This CDR3 comprises 15 residues. Germline V gives CDR1 DFQATT, CDR2 SNEGSKA (reference sequence). The V end lost 5 bases, the J end lost 0 bases, and 17 bases lay between the germline ends. The DNA of the CDR3 is TGCAGTGCTCCCCTGGTACAGAAGAGCTCCTACGAGCAGTACTTC. Its protein product is CSAPLVQKSSYEQYF.

This clonotype was detected many times. V is TRBV10-3 and J is TRBJ2-1, with 8 bases lining up with TRBD2. V lost 3 bases, J lost 2 bases, and 3 bases stayed unmatched. Germline loops: CDR1 ENHRY, CDR2 SYGVKD. The CDR3 totals 15 residues. The CDR3 loop reads CAISDSGGAYNEQFF. The DNA of the CDR3 is TGTGCCATCAGTGACTCCGGGGGGGCCTACAATGAGCAGTTCTTC.

A remark on this clonotype: One junction end does not reproduce the germline sequence, and a read error may be involved. The chain uses TRBV2 and TRBJ2-3; 10 bases match TRBD1. Germline CDR1 is SNHLY and CDR2 is FYNNEI. This CDR3 region has 17 residues. CDR3 nucleotide sequence: TGTGCCAGCACCAAGGTGGGGACAGGGGTGATAAGCGGGAGTTCCCGGTTT. Its translation: CASTKVGTGVISGSSRF.

J is TRBJ2-5 and V is TRBV20-1, with D perhaps assigned TRBD1 or TRBD2 (5 bases each). CDR1 is DFQATT, CDR2 SNEGSKA, per germline (reference sequence). Trimming left V 1 base short and J 5 bases short, with 11 bases between. CDR3 length equals 13 residues. In DNA form, the CDR3 reads TGCAGTGCTAGAGTTGAAGGGACGGAGACCCAGTACTTC. It encodes CSARVEGTETQYF.

Many counts were recorded for this clonotype. The rearrangement joins TRBV29-1 to TRBJ1-3; D is ambiguous. The germline V gene has CDR1 SQVTM and CDR2 ANQGSEA. The CDR3 has 14 residues. The V end was cut by 4 bases, the J end by 0 bases, with 10 bases between. The CDR3 sequence: CSVVVTASGNTIYF. Written as DNA, the CDR3 is TGCAGCGTTGTTGTGACGGCCTCTGGAAACACCATATATTTT.